This T cell receptor beta chain was recorded in a study of response to subunit inactivated influenza vaccine. Study-wide findings and caveats: Only a handful of new T cells, the authors suggested, are recruited with each seasonal influenza vaccination.

The germline V and J ends were trimmed by 7 bases and 2 bases, with 8 bases remaining between them. Per the germline V gene, CDR1 is LNHDA and CDR2 is SQIVND (reference sequence). This CDR3 is 12 amino acids long. With regard to this clonotype: The antigen is not known.

TCRdb analysed the RT-PCR reads with MiXCR anew, one entry per CDR3 protein. The sample has 650,000 to 850,000 distinct CDR3 sequences, approximately 15% seen once; the top ten hold 6% to 7%. The chain uses TRBV19 and TRBJ1-2; no reliable D call. This sequence originates from a man aged 50-59 years who received an inactivated influenza vaccine. Sequencing was performed on PBMCs from blood, taken around 14 days before vaccination. The CDR3 loop is CASKGTNYGYTF. The CDR3 DNA sequence: TGTGCCAGTAAAGGCACGAACTATGGCTACACCTTC.